This paragraph reports one T cell receptor beta chain. The target antigen is unknown. A read error may account for a junction end that differs from germline. Each CDR3 protein is one row after TCRdb ran MiXCR on the 5' RACE reads. Here the sample spans some 7,100 distinct CDR3 sequences, roughly 58% being singletons. This sample is part of a study of T-cell memory formation after mild COVID-19. Study context: For the most part, TCR clusters were specific to one donor. The study's findings and limits: Clones that shrank (day 15 to 85) were balanced CD4/CD8, whereas later expanders leaned CD4+.

The CDR3 runs 14 residues. Germline assignment: CDR1 SGHRS and CDR2 YFSETQ. V usage is TRBV5-1 and J usage is TRBJ2-7; TRBD1 matches 7 bases. The clonotype originates from an adult who had mild COVID-19 (a few samples of this study predate the infection). Cell type and time point are not known. The sample comprised PBMCs or a T cell subset sorted from them (not recorded which). The CDR3 sequence is CASSSGQSSYEQYF. In nucleotides, the CDR3 is TGCGCCAGCAGCTCGGGACAGTCCTCCTACGAGCAGTACTTT.